Listed here is a single T cell receptor beta chain. This CDR3 has 14 amino acids. Trimming pared 3 bases from V and 3 bases from J, leaving 13 bases between. Germline V gene lookup returns CDR1 SGHRS and CDR2 YFSETQ. The protocol was immunoSEQ multiplex PCR, while the TCRdb copy is restricted to in-frame clones and leaves out a portion. The table includes 65,000 to 95,000 clones, approximately 80% detected once. The data were obtained in a study of blood T cell repertoires in COVID-19. Turning to the study itself: Sources were T cells, B-cell-depleted T cells, or PBMCs; the material itself was cDNA or gDNA.

This TCR was sampled from a woman aged 50 to 60 with acute or convalescent COVID-19. This sequence joins TRBV5-1 and TRBJ2-7; the D gene is possibly TRBD2 (5 bases). Sequenced: peripheral blood. The CDR3 spells CASSSGLNIYEQYF. Written as DNA, the CDR3 is TGCGCCAGCAGCTCAGGACTGAACATCTACGAGCAGTACTTC.